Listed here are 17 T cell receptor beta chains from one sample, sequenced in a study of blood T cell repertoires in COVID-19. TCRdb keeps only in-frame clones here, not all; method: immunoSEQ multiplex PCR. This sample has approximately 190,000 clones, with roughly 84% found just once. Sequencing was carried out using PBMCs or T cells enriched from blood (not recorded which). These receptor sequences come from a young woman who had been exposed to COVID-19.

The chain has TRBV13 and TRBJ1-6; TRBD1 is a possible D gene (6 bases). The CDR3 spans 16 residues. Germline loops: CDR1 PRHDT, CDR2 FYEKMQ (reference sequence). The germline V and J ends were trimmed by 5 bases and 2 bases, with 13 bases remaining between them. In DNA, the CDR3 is TGTGCCAGCAGCCCCGGGGAGGGGGCCTATAATTCACCCCTCCACTTT. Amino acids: CASSPGEGAYNSPLHF.

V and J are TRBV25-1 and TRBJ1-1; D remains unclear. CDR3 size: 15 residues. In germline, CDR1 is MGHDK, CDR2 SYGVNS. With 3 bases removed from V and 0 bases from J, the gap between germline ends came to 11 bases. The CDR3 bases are TGTGCCAGCAGTGAGATCGGGGTGATGAACACTGAAGCTTTCTTT. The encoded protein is CASSEIGVMNTEAFF.

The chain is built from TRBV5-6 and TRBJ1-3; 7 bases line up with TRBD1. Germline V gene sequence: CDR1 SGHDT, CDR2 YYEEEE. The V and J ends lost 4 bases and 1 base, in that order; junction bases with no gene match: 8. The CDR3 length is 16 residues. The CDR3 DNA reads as TGTGCCAGCAGCCCTCCAGGGGGTTGGTCTGGAAACACCATATATTTT. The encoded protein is CASSPPGGWSGNTIYF.

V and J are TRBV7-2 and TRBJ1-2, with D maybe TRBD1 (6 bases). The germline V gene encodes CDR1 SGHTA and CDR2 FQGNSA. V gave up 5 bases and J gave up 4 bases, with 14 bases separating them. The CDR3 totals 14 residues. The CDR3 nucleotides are TGTGCCAGCAGCCTTCAAGGGGGGGGCTATGGCTACACCTTC. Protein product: CASSLQGGGYGYTF.

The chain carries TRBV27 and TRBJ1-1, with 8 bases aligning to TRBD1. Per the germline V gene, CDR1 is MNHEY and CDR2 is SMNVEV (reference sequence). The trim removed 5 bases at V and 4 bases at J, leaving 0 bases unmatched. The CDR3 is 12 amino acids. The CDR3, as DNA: TGTGCCAGCAGTGGACAGGGCACTGAAGCTTTCTTT. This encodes CASSGQGTEAFF.

CDR3 in DNA: TGCGCCAGCACCGGTGAGACCCAGTACTTC. Translated, it gives CASTGETQYF. V usage is TRBV5-1 and J usage is TRBJ2-5; D is unresolved. The germline CDR1 and CDR2 sequences are SGHRS and YFSETQ. There are 10 residues in the CDR3. Trimming left V 6 bases short and J 5 bases short, with 5 bases between.

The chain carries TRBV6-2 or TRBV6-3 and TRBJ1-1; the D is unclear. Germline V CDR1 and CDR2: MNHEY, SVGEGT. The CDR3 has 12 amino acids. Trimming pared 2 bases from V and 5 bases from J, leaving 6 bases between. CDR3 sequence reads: CASSYVRTEAFF. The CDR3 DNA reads TGTGCCAGCAGTTACGTGAGGACTGAAGCTTTCTTT.

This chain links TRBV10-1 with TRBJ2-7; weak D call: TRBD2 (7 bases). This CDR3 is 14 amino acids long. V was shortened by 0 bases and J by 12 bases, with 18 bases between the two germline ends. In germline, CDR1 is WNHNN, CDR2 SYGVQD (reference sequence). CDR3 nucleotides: TGCGCCAGCAGTGAGTCGGGGGGGGCTCAATTGCGGTACTTC. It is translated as CASSESGGAQLRYF.

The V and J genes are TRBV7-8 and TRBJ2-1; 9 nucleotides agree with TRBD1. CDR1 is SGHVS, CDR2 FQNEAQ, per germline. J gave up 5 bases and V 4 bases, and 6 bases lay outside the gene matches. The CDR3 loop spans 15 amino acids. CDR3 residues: CASSSRDRVNNEQFF. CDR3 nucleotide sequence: TGTGCCAGCAGCTCCCGGGACAGGGTAAACAATGAGCAGTTCTTC.

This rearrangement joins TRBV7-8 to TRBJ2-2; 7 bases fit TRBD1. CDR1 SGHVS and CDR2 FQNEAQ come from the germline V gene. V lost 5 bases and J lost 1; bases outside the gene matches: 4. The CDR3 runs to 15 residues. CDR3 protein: CASSHQGVNTGELFF. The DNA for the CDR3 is TGTGCCAGCAGCCATCAGGGGGTGAACACCGGGGAGCTGTTTTTT.

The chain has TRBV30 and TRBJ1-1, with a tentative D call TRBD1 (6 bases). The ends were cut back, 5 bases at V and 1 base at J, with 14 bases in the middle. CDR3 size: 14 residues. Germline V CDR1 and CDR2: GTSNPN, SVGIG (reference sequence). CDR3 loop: CAWVPDRRNTEAFF. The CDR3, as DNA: TGTGCCTGGGTCCCAGACAGGCGGAACACTGAAGCTTTCTTT.

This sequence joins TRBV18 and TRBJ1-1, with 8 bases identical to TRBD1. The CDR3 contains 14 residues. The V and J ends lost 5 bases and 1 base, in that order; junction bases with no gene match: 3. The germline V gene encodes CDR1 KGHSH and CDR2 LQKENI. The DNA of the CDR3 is TGTGCCAGCTCAAAGACAGGGGAGAACACTGAAGCTTTCTTT. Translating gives CASSKTGENTEAFF.

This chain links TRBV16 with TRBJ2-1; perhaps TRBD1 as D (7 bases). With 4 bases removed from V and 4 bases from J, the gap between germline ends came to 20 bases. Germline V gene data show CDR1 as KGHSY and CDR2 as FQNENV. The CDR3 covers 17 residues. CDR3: CASSPGGQQGGYNEQFF. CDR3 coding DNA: TGTGCCAGCAGCCCCGGGGGACAGCAAGGGGGGTACAATGAGCAGTTCTTC.

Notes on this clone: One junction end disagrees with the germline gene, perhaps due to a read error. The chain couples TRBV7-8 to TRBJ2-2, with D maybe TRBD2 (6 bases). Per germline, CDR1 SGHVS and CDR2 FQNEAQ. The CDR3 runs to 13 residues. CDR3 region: CASSRPGRTGAVF. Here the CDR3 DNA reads TGTGCCAGCAGCCGCCCCGGTAGGACGGGAGCTGTTTTT.

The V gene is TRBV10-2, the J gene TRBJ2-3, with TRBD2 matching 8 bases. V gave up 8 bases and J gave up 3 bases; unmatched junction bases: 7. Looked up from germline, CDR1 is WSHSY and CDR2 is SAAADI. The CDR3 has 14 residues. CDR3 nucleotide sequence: TGCGCCAGCTACACGGGGGGGCCAACAGATACGCAGTATTTT. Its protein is CASYTGGPTDTQYF.

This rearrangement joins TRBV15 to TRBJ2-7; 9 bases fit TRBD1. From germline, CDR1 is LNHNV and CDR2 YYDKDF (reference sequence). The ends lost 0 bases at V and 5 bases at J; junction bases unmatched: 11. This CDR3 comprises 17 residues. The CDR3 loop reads CATSRDLAGTGLDEQYF. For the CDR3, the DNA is TGTGCCACCAGCAGAGATTTGGCCGGGACAGGGCTGGACGAGCAGTACTTC.

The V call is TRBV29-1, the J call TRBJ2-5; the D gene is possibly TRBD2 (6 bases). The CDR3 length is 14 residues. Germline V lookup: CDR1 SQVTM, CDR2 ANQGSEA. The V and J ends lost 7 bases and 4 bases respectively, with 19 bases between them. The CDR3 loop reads CSAGRDLRVETQYF. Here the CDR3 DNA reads TGCAGCGCGGGGCGGGACCTCAGAGTAGAGACCCAGTACTTC.